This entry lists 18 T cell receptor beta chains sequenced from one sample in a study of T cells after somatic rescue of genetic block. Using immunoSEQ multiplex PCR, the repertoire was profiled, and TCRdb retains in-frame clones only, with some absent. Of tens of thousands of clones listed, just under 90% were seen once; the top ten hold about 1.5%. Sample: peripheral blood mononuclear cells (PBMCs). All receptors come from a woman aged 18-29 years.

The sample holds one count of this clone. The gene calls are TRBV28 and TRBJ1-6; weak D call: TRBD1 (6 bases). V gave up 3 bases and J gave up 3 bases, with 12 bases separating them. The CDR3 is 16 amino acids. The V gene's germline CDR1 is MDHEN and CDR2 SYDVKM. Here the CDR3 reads CASSFPDRNYNSPLHF. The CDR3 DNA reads TGTGCCAGCAGTTTTCCAGACAGGAACTATAATTCACCCCTCCACTTT.

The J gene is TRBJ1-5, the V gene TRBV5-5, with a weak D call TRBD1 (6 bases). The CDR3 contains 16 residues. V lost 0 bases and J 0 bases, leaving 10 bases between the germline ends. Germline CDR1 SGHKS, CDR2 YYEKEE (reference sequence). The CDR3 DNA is TGTGCCAGCAGCTTGGGACAGGCGGGTAGCAATCAGCCCCAGCATTTT. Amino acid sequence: CASSLGQAGSNQPQHF.

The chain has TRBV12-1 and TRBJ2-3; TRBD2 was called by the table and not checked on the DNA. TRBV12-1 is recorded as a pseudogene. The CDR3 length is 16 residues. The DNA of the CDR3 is TGTGCCAGCAGCACCGGTGGGCGGGAACACCCAGATACGCAGTATTTT. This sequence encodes CASSTGGREHPDTQYF.

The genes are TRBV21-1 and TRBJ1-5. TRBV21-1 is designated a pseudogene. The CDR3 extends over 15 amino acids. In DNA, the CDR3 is TGTGCCAGCAGCAAATGGGGTGGGGTGGGCCAGCCCCAGCATTTT. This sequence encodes CASSKWGGVGQPQHF.

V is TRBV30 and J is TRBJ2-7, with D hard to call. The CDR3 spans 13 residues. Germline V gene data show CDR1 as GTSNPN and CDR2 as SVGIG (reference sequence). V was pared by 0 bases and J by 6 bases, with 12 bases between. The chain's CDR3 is CAWSVVRAPEQYF. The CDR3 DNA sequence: TGTGCCTGGAGTGTAGTAAGAGCCCCCGAGCAGTACTTC.

CDR3 loop: CASSQAPTGHYEQYF. The CDR3 DNA sequence: TGTGCCAGCAGCCAAGCACCGACAGGTCACTACGAGCAGTACTTC. The chain joins TRBV4-2 to TRBJ2-7, with D maybe TRBD1 (6 bases). Germline CDR1 LGHNA, CDR2 YNFKEQ. CDR3 length: 15 amino acids. V shed 1 base and J shed 3 bases, with 13 bases lying between them.

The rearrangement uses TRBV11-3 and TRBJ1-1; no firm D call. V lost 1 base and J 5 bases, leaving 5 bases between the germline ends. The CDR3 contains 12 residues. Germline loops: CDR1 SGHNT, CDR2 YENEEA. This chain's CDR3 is CASSLAETEAFF. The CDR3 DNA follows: TGTGCCAGCAGCTTAGCGGAGACTGAAGCTTTCTTT.

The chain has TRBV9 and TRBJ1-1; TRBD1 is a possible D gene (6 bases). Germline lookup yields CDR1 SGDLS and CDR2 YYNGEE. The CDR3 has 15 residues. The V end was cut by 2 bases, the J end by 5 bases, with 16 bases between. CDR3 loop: CASSVGGHLSTEAFF. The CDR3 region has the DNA TGTGCCAGCAGCGTTGGGGGGCATCTGAGTACTGAAGCTTTCTTT.

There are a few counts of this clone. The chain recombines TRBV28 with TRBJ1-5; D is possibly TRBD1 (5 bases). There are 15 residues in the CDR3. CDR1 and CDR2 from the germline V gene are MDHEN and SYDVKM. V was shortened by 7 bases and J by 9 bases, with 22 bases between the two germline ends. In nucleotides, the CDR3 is TGTGCCAGCATCGGGAACGGACAAACAGTACCGCCCCAGCATTTT. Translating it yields CASIGNGQTVPPQHF.

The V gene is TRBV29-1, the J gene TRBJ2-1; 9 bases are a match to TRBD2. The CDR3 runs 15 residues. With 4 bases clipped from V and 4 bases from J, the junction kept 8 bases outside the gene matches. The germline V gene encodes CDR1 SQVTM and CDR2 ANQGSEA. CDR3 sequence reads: CSVGSGGRGYNEQFF. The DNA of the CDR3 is TGCAGCGTTGGTAGCGGGGGTAGGGGGTACAATGAGCAGTTCTTC.

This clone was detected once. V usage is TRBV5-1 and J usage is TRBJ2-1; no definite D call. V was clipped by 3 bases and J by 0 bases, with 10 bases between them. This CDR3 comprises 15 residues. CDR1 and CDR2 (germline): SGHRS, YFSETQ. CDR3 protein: CASSSPSSSYNEQFF. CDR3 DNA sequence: TGCGCCAGCAGCTCCCCATCGAGCTCCTACAATGAGCAGTTCTTC.

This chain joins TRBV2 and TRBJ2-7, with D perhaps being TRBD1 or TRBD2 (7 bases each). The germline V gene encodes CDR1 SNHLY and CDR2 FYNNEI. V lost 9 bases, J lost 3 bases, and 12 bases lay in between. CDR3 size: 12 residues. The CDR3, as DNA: TGTGCCAGTCAGGGGGGGTACTACGAGCAGTACTTC. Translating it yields CASQGGYYEQYF.

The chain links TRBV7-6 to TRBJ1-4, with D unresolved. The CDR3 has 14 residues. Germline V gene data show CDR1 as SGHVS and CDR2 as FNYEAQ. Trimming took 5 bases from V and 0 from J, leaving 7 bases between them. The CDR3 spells CASSRHTTNEKLFF. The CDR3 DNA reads TGTGCCAGCAGCAGACATACAACTAATGAAAAACTGTTTTTT.

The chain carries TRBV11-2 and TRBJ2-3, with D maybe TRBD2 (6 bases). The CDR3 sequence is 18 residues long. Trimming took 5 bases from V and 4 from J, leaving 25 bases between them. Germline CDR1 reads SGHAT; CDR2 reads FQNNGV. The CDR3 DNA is TGTGCCAGCAGCGGCCGGGGTGATTGGGACTTCAGAGCAGATACGCAGTATTTT. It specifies CASSGRGDWDFRADTQYF.

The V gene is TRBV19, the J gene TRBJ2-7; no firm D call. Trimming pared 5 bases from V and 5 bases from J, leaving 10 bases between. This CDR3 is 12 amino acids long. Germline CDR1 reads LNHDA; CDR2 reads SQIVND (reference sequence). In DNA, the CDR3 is TGTGCCAGTAGTCCACGGACGGACGAGCAGTACTTC. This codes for CASSPRTDEQYF.

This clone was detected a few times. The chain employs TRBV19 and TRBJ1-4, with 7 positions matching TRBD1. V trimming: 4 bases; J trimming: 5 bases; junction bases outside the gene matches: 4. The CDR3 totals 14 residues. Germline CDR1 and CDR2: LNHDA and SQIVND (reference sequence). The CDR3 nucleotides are TGTGCCAGTAGTACCCCGACAGGGAATGAAAAACTGTTTTTT. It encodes CASSTPTGNEKLFF.

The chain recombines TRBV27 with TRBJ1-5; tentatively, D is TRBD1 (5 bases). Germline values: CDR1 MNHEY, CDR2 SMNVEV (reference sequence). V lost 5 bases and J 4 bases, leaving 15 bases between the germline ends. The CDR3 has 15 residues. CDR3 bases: TGTGCCAGCAGTCCCCGGGGGTTTTGGAATCAGCCCCAGCATTTT. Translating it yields CASSPRGFWNQPQHF.

The CDR3 here is CASSPRRLAGLAGNEQFF. In DNA form, the CDR3 reads TGTGCCAGCAGTCCAAGAAGGCTTGCGGGACTAGCGGGCAATGAGCAGTTCTTC. The chain has TRBV28 and TRBJ2-1; 12 positions match TRBD2. The V and J ends lost 5 bases and 6 bases, in that order; junction bases with no gene match: 14. This CDR3 has 18 residues. CDR1 and CDR2 (germline): MDHEN, SYDVKM. The full variable domain, completed using reference TRBV28 and TRBJ2-1, is DVKVTQSSRYLVKRTGEKVFLECVQDMDHENMFWYRQDPGLGLRLIYFSYDVKMKEKGDIPEGYSVSREKKERFSLILESASTNQTSMYLCASSPRRLAGLAGNEQFFGPGTRLTVL.